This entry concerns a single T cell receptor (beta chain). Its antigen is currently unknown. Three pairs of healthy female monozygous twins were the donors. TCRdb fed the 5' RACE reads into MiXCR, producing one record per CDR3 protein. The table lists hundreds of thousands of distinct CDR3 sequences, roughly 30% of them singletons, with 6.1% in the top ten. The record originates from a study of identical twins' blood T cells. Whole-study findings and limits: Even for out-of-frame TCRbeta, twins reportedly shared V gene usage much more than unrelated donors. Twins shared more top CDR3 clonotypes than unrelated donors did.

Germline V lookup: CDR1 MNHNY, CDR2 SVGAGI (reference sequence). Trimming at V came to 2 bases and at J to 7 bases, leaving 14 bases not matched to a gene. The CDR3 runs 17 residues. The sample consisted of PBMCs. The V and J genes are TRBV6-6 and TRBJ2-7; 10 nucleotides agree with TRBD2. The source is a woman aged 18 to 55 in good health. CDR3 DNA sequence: TGTGCCAGCAGTTACCCAGGAACGTCTAGCGGGAGTAAGGAGCAGTACTTC. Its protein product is CASSYPGTSSGSKEQYF.